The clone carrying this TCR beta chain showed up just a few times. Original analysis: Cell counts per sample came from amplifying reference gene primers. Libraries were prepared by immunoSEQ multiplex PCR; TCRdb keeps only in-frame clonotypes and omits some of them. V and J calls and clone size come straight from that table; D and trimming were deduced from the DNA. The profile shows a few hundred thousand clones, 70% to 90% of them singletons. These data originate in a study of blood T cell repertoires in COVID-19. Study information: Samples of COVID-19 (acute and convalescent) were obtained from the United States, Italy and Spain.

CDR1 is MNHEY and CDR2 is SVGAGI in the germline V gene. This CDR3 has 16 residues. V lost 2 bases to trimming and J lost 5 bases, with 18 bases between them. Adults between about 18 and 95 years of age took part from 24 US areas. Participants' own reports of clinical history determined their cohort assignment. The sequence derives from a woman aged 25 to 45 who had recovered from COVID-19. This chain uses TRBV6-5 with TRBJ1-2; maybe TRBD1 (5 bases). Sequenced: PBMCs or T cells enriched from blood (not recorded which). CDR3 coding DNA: TGTGCCAGCAGTTACCAGCGACAGATAATAAGATATGGCTACACCTTC. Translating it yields CASSYQRQIIRYGYTF.